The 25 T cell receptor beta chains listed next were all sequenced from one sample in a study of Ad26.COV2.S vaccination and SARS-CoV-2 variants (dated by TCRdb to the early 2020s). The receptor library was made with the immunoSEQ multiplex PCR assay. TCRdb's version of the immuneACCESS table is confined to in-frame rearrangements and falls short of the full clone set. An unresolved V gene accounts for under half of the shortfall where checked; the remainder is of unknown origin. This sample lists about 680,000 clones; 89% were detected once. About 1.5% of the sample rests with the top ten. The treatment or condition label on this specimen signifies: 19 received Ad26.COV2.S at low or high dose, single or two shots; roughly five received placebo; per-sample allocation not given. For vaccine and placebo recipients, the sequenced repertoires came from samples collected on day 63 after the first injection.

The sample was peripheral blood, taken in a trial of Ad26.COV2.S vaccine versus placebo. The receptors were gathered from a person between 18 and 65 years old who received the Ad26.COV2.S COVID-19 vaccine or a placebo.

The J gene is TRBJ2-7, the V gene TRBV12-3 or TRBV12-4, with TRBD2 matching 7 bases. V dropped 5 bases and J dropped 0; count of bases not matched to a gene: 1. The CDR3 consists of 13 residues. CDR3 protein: CASSRDYSYEQYF. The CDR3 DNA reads TGTGCCAGCAGTCGGGACTACTCCTACGAGCAGTACTTC.

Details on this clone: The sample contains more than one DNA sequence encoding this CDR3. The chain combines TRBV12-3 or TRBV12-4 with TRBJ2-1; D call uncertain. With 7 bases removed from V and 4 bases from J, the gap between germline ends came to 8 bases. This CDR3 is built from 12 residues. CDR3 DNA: TGTGCCAGCACCTTAGGGTACAATGAGCAGTTCTTC. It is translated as CASTLGYNEQFF.

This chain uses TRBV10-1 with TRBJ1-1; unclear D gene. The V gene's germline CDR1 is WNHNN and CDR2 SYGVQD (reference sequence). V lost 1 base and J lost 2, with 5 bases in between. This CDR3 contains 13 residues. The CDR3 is CASSEYINTEAFF. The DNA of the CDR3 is TGCGCCAGCAGTGAGTACATAAACACTGAAGCTTTCTTT.

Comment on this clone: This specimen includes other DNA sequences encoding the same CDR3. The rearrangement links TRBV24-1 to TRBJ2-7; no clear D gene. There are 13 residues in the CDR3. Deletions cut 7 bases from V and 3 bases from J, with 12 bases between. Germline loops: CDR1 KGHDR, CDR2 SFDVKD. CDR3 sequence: CATSPGPGYEQYF. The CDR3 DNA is TGTGCCACCAGCCCGGGCCCTGGCTACGAGCAGTACTTC.

The DNA for the CDR3 is TGTGCCAGTAGCCTGACAGGGGAAGATCAGCCCCAGCATTTT. Its translation is CASSLTGEDQPQHF. The chain combines TRBV19 with TRBJ1-5; 8 bases agree with TRBD1. The CDR3 runs to 14 residues. Germline V gene data show CDR1 as LNHDA and CDR2 as SQIVND (reference sequence). V was pared by 6 bases and J by 5 bases, with 6 bases of the junction left unmatched.

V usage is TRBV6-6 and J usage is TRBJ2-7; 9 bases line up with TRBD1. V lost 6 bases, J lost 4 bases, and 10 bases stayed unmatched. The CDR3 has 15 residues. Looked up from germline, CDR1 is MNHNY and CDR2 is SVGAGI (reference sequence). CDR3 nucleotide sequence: TGTGCCAGCAGGGAACCGGGACAGGGTCCTTACGAGCAGTACTTC. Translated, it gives CASREPGQGPYEQYF.

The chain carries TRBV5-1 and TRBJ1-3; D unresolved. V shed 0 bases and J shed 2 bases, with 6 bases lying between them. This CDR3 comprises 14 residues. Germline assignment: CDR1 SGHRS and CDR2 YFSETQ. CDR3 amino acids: CASSLGGTGNTIYF. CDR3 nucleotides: TGCGCCAGCAGCTTGGGAGGGACTGGAAACACCATATATTTT.

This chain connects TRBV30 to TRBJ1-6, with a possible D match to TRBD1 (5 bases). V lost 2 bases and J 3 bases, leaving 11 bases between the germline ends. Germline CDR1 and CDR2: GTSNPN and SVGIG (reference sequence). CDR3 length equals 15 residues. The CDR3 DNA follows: TGTGCCTGGAGTCCCCGGGGCAGCTATAATTCACCCCTCCACTTT. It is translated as CAWSPRGSYNSPLHF. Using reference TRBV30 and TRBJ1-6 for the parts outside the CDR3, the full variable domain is SQTIHQWPATLVQPVGSPLSLECTVEGTSNPNLYWYRQAAGRGLQLLFYSVGIGQISSEVPQNLSASRPQDRQFILSSKKLLLSDSGFYLCAWSPRGSYNSPLHFGNGTRLTVT.

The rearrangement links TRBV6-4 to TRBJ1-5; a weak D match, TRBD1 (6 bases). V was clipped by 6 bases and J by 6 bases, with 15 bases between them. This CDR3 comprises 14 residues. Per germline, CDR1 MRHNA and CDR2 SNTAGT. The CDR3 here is CASSPGGAGQPQHF. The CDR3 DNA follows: TGTGCCAGCAGCCCCGGGGGGGCCGGTCAGCCCCAGCATTTT.

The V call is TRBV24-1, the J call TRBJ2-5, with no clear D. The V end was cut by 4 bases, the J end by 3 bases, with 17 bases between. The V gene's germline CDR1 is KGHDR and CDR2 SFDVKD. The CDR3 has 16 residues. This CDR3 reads CATSEPSGPKKETQYF. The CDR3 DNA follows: TGTGCCACCAGTGAGCCGTCTGGGCCCAAAAAAGAGACCCAGTACTTC.

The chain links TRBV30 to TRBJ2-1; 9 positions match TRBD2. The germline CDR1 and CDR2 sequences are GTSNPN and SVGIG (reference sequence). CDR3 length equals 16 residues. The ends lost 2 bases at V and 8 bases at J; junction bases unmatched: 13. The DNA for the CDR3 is TGTGCCTGGAGTAACGGTTTCGCGGGAGGGCCGGATGAGCAGTTCTTC. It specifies CAWSNGFAGGPDEQFF.

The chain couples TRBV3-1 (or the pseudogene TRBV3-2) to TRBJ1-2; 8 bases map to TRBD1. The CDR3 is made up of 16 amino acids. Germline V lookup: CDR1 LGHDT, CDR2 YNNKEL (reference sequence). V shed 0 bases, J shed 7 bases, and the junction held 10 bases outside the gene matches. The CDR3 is CASSQEWADRDSGYTF. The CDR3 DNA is TGTGCCAGCAGCCAAGAGTGGGCGGACAGGGATAGTGGCTACACCTTC.

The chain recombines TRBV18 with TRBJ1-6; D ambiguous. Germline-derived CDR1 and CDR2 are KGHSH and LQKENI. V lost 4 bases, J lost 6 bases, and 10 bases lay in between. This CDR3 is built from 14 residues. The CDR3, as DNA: TGTGCCAGCTCACGTTACAGCTCTAATTCACCCCTCCACTTT. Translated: CASSRYSSNSPLHF. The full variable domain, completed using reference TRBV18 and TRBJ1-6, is NAGVMQNPRHLVRRRGQEARLRCSPMKGHSHVYWYRQLPEEGLKFMVYLQKENIIDESGMPKERFSAEFPKEGPSILRIQQVVRGDSAAYFCASSRYSSNSPLHFGNGTRLTVT.

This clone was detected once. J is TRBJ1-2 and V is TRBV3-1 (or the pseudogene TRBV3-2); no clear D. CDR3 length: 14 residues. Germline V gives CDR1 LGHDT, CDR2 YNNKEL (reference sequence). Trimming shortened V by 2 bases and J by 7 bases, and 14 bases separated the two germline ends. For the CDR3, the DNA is TGTGCCAGCAGCCAACGGGAGGGTATTTCTGGCTACACCTTC. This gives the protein CASSQREGISGYTF.

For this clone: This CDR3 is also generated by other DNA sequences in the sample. The CDR3 DNA reads TGTGCCAGCAGCCAAGGGCACGAGCAGTACTTC. Residues: CASSQGHEQYF. V and J are TRBV3-1 (or the pseudogene TRBV3-2) and TRBJ2-7; D gene uncertain. CDR1 is LGHDT and CDR2 is YNNKEL in the germline V gene (reference sequence). Trimming took off 1 base at V and 5 bases at J, with 3 bases between the two ends. The CDR3 spans 11 residues.

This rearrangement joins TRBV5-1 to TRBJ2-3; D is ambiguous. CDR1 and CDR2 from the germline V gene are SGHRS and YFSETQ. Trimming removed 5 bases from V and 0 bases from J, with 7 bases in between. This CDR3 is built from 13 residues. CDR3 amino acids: CASSDGSTDTQYF. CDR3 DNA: TGCGCCAGCAGTGACGGAAGCACAGATACGCAGTATTTT.

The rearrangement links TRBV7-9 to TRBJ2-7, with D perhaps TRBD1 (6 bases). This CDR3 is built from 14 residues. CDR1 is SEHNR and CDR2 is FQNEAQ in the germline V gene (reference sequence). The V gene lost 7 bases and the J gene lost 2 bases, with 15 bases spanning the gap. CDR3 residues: CASTELQGAYEQYF. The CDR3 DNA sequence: TGTGCCAGCACTGAACTACAGGGAGCCTACGAGCAGTACTTC.

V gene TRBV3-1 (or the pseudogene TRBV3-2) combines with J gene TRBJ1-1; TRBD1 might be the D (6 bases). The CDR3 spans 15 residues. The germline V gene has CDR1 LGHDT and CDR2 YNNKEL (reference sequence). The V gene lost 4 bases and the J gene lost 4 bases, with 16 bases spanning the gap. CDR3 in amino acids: CASSPQRGIGTEAFF. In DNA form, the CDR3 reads TGTGCCAGCAGCCCCCAGAGGGGGATCGGCACTGAAGCTTTCTTT.

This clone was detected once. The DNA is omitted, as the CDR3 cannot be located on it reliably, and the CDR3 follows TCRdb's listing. The CDR3 protein is CASSRESSGQPQHF. The chain uses TRBV3-1 (or the pseudogene TRBV3-2) and TRBJ1-5. The CDR3 adds up to 14 amino acids, both ends counted. Looked up from germline, CDR1 is LGHDT and CDR2 is YNNKEL (reference sequence).

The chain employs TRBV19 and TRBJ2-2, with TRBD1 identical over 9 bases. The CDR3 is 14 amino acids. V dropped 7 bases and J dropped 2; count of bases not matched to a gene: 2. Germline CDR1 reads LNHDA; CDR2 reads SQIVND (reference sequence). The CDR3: CASKGQGNTGELFF. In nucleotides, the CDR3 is TGTGCCAGTAAGGGACAGGGTAACACCGGGGAGCTGTTTTTT.

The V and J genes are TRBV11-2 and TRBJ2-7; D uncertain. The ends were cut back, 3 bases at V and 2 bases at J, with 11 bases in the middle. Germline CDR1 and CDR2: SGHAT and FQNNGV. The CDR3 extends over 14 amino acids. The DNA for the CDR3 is TGTGCCAGCAGCTTCGGCAGTCTTCCCTACGAGCAGTACTTC. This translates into CASSFGSLPYEQYF.

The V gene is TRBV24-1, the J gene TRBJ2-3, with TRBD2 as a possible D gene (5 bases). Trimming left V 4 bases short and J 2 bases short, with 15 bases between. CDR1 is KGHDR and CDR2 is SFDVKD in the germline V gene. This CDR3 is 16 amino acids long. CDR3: CATSEATSPATDTQYF. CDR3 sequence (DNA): TGTGCCACCAGTGAGGCTACTAGTCCCGCCACAGATACGCAGTATTTT.

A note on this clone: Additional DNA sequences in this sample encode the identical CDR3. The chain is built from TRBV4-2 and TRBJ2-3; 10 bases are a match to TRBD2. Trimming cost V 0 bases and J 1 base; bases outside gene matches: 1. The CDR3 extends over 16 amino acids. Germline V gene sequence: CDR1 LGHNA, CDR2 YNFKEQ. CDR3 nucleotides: TGTGCCAGCAGCCAAGAGCTAGCGGGAGGCACAGATACGCAGTATTTT. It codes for CASSQELAGGTDTQYF.

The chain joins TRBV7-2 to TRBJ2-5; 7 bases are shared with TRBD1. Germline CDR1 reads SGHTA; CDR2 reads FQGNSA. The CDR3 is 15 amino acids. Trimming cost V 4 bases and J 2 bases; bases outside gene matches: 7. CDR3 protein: CASSSMGTAQETQYF. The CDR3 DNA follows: TGTGCCAGCAGCTCTATGGGGACAGCTCAAGAGACCCAGTACTTC.

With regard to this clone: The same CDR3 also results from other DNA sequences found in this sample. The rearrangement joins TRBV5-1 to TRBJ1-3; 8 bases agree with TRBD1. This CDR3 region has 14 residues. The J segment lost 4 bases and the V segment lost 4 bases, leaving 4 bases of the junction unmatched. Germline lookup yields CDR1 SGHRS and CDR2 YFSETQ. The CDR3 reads CASSLGTGGNTIYF. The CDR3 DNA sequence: TGCGCCAGCAGCCTCGGGACAGGAGGAAACACCATATATTTT.